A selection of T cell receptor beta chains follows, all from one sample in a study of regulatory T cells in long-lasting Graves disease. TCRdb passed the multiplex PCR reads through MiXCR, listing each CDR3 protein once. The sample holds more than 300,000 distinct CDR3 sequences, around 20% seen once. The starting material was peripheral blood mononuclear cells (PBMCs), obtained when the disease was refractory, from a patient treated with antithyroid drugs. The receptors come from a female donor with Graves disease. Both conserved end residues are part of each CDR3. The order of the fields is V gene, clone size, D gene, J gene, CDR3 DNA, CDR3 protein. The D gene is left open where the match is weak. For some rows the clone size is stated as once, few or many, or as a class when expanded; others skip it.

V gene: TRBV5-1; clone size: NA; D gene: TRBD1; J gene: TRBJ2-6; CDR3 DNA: TGCGCCAGCAGCTTGGAGGGGACAGGGATCAGAGCCAACGTCCTGACTTTC; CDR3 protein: CASSLEGTGIRANVLTF
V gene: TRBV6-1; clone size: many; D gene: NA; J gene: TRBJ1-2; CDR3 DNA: TGTGCCGAAAGGGGGATTGAGGGCGGCTACACCTTC; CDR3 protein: CAERGIEGGYTF
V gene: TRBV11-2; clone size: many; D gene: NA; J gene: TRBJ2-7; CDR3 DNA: TGTGCCAGCAGCTTTCGAGGGCTATACGAGCAGTACTTC; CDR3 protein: CASSFRGLYEQYF
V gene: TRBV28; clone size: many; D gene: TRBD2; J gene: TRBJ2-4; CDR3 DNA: TGTGCCAGCAGCCACTTAGCGGGAGGGCAAAACATTCAGTACTTC; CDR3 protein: CASSHLAGGQNIQYF
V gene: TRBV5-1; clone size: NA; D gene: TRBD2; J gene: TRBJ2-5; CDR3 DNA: TGCGCCAGCAGCTTGGCAACCGGGGGGGCAGAGACCCAGTACTTC; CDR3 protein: CASSLATGGAETQYF
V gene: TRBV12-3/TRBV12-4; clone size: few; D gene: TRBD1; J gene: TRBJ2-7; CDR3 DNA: TGTGCCAGCAGTCACCAGGGGGACCCCTACGAGCAATACTTC; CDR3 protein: CASSHQGDPYEQYF
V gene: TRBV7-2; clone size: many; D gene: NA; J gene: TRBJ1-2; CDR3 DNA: TGTGCCAGCAGCAAAGCCGCTGGGGATGGCTACACCTTC; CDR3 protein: CASSKAAGDGYTF
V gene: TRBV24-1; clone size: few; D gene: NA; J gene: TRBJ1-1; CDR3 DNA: TGTGCCACCTCGACGGCAGAAGGGGGTAGCACTGAAGCTTTCTTT; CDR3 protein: CATSTAEGGSTEAFF
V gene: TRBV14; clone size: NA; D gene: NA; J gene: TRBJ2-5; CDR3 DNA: TGTGCCAGCAGCCAAGGAGGGAGGGAGACCCAGTACTTC; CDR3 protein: CASSQGGRETQYF
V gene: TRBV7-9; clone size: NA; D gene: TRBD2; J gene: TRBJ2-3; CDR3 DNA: TGTGCCAGCAGCCCGGGACTAGCGGGGGTACCTAGCACAGATACGCAGTATTTT; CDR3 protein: CASSPGLAGVPSTDTQYF
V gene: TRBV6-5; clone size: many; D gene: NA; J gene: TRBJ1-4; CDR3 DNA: TGTGCCAGCAGTTACTTTGGGGCAACAACTAATGAAAAACTGTTTTTT; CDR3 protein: CASSYFGATTNEKLFF
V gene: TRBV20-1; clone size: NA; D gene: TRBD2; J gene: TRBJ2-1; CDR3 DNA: TGCAGTGCTCTAGCGGGAGTTTCCTACAATGAGCAGTTCTTC; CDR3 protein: CSALAGVSYNEQFF
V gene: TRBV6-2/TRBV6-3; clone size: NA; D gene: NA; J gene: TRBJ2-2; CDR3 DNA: TGTGCCACCCCAAGACAGCTCACCGGGGAGCTGTTTTTT; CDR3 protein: CATPRQLTGELFF
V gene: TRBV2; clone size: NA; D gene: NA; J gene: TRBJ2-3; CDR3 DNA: TGTGCCAACTCAAGGGACGGCATCTTTAGCACAGATACGCAGTATTTT; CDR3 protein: CANSRDGIFSTDTQYF
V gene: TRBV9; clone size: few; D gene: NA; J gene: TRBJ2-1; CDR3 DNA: TGTGCCAGCAGCGTAGGATTATCGGGAGTCCAAGAGCAGTTCTTC; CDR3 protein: CASSVGLSGVQEQFF
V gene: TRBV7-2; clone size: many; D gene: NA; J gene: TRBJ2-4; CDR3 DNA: TGTGCCAGCAGCCGACAGTTCCTAGCCAAAAACATTCAGTACTTC; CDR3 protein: CASSRQFLAKNIQYF
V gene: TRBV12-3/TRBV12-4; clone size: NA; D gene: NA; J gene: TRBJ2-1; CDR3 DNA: TGTGCCAGCAGTTCTGACAATGAGCAGTTCTTC; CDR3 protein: CASSSDNEQFF
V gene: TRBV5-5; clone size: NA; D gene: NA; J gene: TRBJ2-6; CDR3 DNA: TGTGCCAGCAGCCCCTATCAGGCTGGGGCCAACGTCCTGACTTTC; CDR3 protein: CASSPYQAGANVLTF
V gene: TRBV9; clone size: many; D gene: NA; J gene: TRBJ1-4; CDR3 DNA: TGTGCCAGCAGCCCGCAGTGGAATGAAAAACTGTTTTTT; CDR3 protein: CASSPQWNEKLFF
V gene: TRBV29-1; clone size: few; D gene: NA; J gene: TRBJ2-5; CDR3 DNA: TGCAGCGTTACCCCTAGAAGTTCGGCCGTGGGAGAGACCCAGTACTTC; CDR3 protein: CSVTPRSSAVGETQYF
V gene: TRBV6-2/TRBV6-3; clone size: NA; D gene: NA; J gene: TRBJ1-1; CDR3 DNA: TGTGCCAGCAGCTATGAATATTCAGGGGCTGCTGGCACTGAAGCTTTCTTT; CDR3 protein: CASSYEYSGAAGTEAFF
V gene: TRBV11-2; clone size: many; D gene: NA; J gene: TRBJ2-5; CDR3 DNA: TGTGCCAGCAGCATCCGGGCCCGCCAAGAGACCCAGTACTTC; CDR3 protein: CASSIRARQETQYF